This T cell receptor beta chain was identified during a study of blood T cell repertoires in COVID-19. The assay was immunoSEQ multiplex PCR, and TCRdb's table has in-frame clones only and misses some. The sample contains about 270,000 clones, about 88% of which appear only once. CDR3 size: 14 residues. Germline trimming cut 5 bases from V and 8 bases from J; bases unmatched to any gene: 14. Looked up from germline, CDR1 is GTSNPN and CDR2 is SVGIG (reference sequence). This clone was observed a single time. This TCR was recovered from a human donor with COVID-19, enrolled during active disease. The donor label of this sample is uncertain. This sequence joins TRBV30 and TRBJ1-2; 7 positions match TRBD1. The source material was peripheral blood. The DNA of the CDR3 is TGTGCCTGGGCCGCACAGGGGCCAGCAAAGGGCTACACCTTC. This translates into CAWAAQGPAKGYTF.